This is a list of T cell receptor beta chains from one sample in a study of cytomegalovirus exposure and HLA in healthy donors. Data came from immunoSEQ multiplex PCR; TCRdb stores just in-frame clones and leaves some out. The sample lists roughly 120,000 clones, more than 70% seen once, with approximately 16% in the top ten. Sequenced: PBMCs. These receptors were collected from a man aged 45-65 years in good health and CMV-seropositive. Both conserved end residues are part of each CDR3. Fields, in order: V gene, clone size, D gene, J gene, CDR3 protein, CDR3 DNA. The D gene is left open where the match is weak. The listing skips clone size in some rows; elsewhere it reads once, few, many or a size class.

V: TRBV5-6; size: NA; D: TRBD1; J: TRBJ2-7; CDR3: CASRLRDRGEWEQYF; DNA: TGTGCCAGCAGGCTCCGGGACAGGGGAGAATGGGAGCAGTACTTC
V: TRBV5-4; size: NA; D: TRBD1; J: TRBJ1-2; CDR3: CASSRPEGQGGYGYTF; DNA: TGTGCCAGCAGCCGCCCTGAGGGACAGGGTGGCTATGGCTACACCTTC
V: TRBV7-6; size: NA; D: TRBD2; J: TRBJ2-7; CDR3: CASSLFGSGGAYEQYF; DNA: TGTGCCAGCAGCTTATTTGGAAGCGGGGGGGCCTACGAGCAGTACTTC
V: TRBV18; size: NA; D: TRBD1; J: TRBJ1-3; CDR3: CASSQAGTGAKSTGNTIYF; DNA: TGTGCCAGCTCACAAGCCGGGACAGGGGCCAAAAGTACTGGAAACACCATATATTTT
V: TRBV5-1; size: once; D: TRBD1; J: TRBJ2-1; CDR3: CASSAGTGSFNEQFF; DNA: TGCGCCAGCAGCGCCGGGACAGGGTCATTCAATGAGCAGTTCTTC
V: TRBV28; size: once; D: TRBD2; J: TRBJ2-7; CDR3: CASSLGGTSAYEQYF; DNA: TGTGCCAGCAGCCTGGGAGGGACCAGCGCCTACGAGCAGTACTTC
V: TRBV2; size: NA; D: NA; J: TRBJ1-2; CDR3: CASSVFRGYTF; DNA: TGTGCCAGCAGTGTTTTCCGGGGCTACACCTTC
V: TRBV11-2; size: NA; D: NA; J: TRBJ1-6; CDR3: CASSLEGRQSISSYNSPLHF; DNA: TGTGCCAGCAGCTTAGAGGGGAGGCAGAGTATAAGCTCCTATAATTCACCCCTCCACTTT
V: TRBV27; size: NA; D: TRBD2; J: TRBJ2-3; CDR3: CASSLLAGVFTDTQYF; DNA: TGTGCCAGCTCTCTGCTAGCGGGAGTGTTCACAGATACGCAGTATTTT
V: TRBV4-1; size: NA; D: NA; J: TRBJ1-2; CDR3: CASSQAGFYGYTF; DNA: TGCGCCAGCAGCCAAGCAGGGTTCTATGGCTACACCTTC
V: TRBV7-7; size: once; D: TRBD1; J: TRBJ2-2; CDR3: CASSATGANTGELFF; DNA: TGTGCTAGCAGCGCGACAGGGGCGAACACCGGGGAGCTGTTTTTT
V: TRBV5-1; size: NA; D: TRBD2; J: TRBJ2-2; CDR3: CASSPLAGGNTGELFF; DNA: TGCGCCAGCAGCCCTCTAGCGGGAGGGAACACCGGGGAGCTGTTTTTT
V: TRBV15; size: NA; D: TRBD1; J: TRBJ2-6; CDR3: CATSHPRDRGFSGANVLTF; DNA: TGTGCCACCAGCCACCCCCGGGACAGGGGCTTCTCTGGGGCCAACGTCCTGACTTTC
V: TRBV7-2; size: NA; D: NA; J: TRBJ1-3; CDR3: CASSLDRVGNTIYF; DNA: TGTGCCAGCAGCTTAGACAGGGTTGGAAACACCATATATTTT
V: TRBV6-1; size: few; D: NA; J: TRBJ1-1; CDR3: CASSGGYRHTEAFF; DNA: TGTGCCAGCAGTGGGGGCTACAGGCACACTGAAGCTTTCTTT
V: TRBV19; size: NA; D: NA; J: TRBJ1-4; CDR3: CASSMPGLLGEKLFF; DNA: TGTGCCAGTAGTATGCCGGGGTTGTTAGGTGAAAAACTGTTTTTT
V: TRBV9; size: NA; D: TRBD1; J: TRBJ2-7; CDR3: CASSPPWQGAHEQYF; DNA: TGTGCCAGCAGCCCACCCTGGCAGGGGGCACACGAGCAGTACTTC
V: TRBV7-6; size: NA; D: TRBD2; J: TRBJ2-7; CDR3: CASSGGLAGGNYEQYF; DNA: TGTGCCAGCAGCGGCGGACTAGCGGGAGGAAACTACGAGCAGTACTTC
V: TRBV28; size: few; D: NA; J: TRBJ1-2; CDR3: CASSLPAGGSYGYTF; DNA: TGTGCCAGCAGTTTACCCGCGGGGGGATCGTATGGCTACACCTTC
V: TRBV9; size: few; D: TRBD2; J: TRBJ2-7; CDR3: CASSVGGVSYEQYF; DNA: TGTGCCAGCAGCGTCGGGGGGGTCTCCTACGAGCAGTACTTC
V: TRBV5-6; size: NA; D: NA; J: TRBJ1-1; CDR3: CASSWGTTEAFF; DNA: TGTGCCAGCAGCTGGGGGACAACTGAAGCTTTCTTT
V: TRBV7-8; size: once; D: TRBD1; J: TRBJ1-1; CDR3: CASSLLPGQGAHTEAFF; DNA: TGTGCCAGCAGCTTACTTCCGGGACAGGGGGCGCACACTGAAGCTTTCTTT
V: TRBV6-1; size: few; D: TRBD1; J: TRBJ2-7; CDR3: CASIRQGGNEQYF; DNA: TGTGCCAGCATCAGACAGGGGGGGAACGAGCAGTACTTC
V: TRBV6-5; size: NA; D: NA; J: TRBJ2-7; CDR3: CASRGFAYEQYF; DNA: TGTGCCAGCCGAGGGTTCGCCTACGAGCAGTACTTC